The 25 T cell receptor beta chains listed next were all sequenced from one sample in a study of follicular helper T cells after annual influenza vaccination. The repertoire was sequenced with immunoSEQ multiplex PCR; TCRdb's copy has only in-frame clones and lacks some. The data show about 4,800 clones, with more than 80% seen just once and 1% to 1.5% held by the top ten. Indicated time point: 2015-2016 season, 7 days after influenza vaccination. The sequenced sample was CXCR5+ CD38- circulating T follicular helper cells from blood, obtained 7 days after influenza vaccination. Subset described: circulating Tfh, non-naive CD4+CXCR5+PD-1+ (ICOS+CD38+ or ICOS-CD38-). Every receptor here comes from an adult who received the influenza vaccine.

This chain connects TRBV9 to TRBJ1-3; 10 bases are a match to TRBD1. The CDR3 runs to 15 residues. Germline CDR1 SGDLS, CDR2 YYNGEE. V dropped 0 bases and J dropped 8; count of bases not matched to a gene: 5. The CDR3 protein is CASSVDPGQGYTIYF. CDR3 sequence (DNA): TGTGCCAGCAGCGTAGATCCGGGACAGGGGTACACCATATATTTT.

The chain has TRBV18 and TRBJ1-2; TRBD1 might be the D (5 bases). CDR3 length: 15 residues. Germline V lookup: CDR1 KGHSH, CDR2 LQKENI. V lost 4 bases and J 4 bases, leaving 16 bases between the germline ends. In DNA form, the CDR3 reads TGTGCCAGCTCACTTGCGGGGGGTAGCGGCTATGGCTACACCTTC. It yields the protein CASSLAGGSGYGYTF.

The chain carries TRBV14 and TRBJ1-3; D not certain. Trimming shortened V by 0 bases and J by 4 bases, and 16 bases separated the two germline ends. CDR1 and CDR2 (germline): SGHDN, FVKESK. The CDR3 extends over 17 amino acids. The CDR3 protein is CASSQDMRFRLGNTIYF. The CDR3 DNA is TGTGCCAGCAGCCAAGATATGCGGTTTCGGCTCGGAAACACCATATATTTT.

The sample holds one count of this clone. The V call is TRBV2, the J call TRBJ1-5; D call uncertain. The CDR3 totals 14 residues. Looked up from germline, CDR1 is SNHLY and CDR2 is FYNNEI. V dropped 4 bases and J dropped 0 bases, with 7 bases sitting between them. The CDR3 reads CASSASISNQPQHF. CDR3 nucleotides: TGTGCCAGCAGTGCGAGTATTAGCAATCAGCCCCAGCATTTT.

The chain employs TRBV2 and TRBJ1-3; 7 nucleotides match TRBD1. Germline V gives CDR1 SNHLY, CDR2 FYNNEI. The CDR3 length is 15 residues. Unmatched junction bases numbered 3, after V lost 4 bases and J lost 0 bases. In DNA form, the CDR3 reads TGTGCCAGCAGTGCCCGACAGGGCTCTGGAAACACCATATATTTT. It translates to CASSARQGSGNTIYF.

The chain is built from TRBV27 and TRBJ2-1; TRBD1 matches 10 bases. The CDR3 loop spans 14 amino acids. The germline gives CDR1 MNHEY, CDR2 SMNVEV (reference sequence). The trim removed 6 bases at V and 3 bases at J, leaving 2 bases unmatched. The CDR3 nucleotides are TGTGCCAGCAGAGGACAGGGGGGCTACAATGAGCAGTTCTTC. Translated, it gives CASRGQGGYNEQFF.

The J gene is TRBJ1-2, the V gene TRBV6-6; maybe TRBD1 (5 bases). The CDR3 is 12 residues long. V shed 5 bases and J shed 8 bases, with 12 bases lying between them. CDR1 MNHNY and CDR2 SVGAGI come from the germline V gene (reference sequence). The CDR3 loop is CASSPGTGGYTF. The CDR3, as DNA: TGTGCCAGCAGTCCCGGGACGGGGGGCTACACCTTC.

The chain uses TRBV5-1 and TRBJ1-2, with D perhaps matching TRBD1 (5 bases). CDR1 SGHRS and CDR2 YFSETQ come from the germline V gene. V shed 4 bases and J shed 7 bases, with 20 bases lying between them. This CDR3 spans 15 amino acids. The CDR3 region is CASSIGTQKDPGYTF. CDR3 sequence (DNA): TGCGCCAGCAGCATAGGGACTCAAAAAGATCCTGGCTACACCTTC.

The chain carries TRBV6-5 and TRBJ1-5, with 7 bases aligning to TRBD1. Germline-derived CDR1 and CDR2 are MNHEY and SVGAGI. V shed 2 bases, J shed 4 bases, and the junction held 2 bases outside the gene matches. CDR3 length equals 14 residues. The DNA for the CDR3 is TGTGCCAGCAGTTACCGGGACAGAAATCAGCCCCAGCATTTT. This encodes CASSYRDRNQPQHF.

V and J are TRBV5-1 and TRBJ1-2; D is possibly TRBD1 (5 bases). Between the trimmed V and J ends, which lost 3 bases and 8 bases, there was a span of 20 bases. The CDR3 spans 15 residues. CDR1 and CDR2 (germline): SGHRS, YFSETQ. This CDR3 is CASSSGWGSSFGYTF. In nucleotides, the CDR3 is TGCGCCAGCAGCTCGGGGTGGGGGTCGTCTTTCGGCTACACCTTC.

This clone was seen a few times. V and J are TRBV5-1 and TRBJ2-7; D is undetermined. Looked up from germline, CDR1 is SGHRS and CDR2 is YFSETQ. V was clipped by 0 bases and J by 2 bases, with 9 bases between them. This CDR3 is built from 14 residues. CDR3 DNA: TGCGCCAGCAGCTTGGCCGGGCAGGCCTACGAGCAGTACTTC. Its translation is CASSLAGQAYEQYF.

The rearrangement uses TRBV5-8 and TRBJ1-2; a possible D gene is TRBD1 (5 bases). This CDR3 has 14 amino acids. Trimming left V 9 bases short and J 4 bases short, with 19 bases between. The germline gives CDR1 SGHTS, CDR2 YDEGEE. The DNA of the CDR3 is TGTGCCACTTCAGGGAGGACCTTCGCCTATGGCTACACCTTC. It specifies CATSGRTFAYGYTF. Complete variable domain (other parts from reference TRBV5-8 and TRBJ1-2): EAGVTQSPTHLIKTRGQQATLRCSPISGHTSVYWYQQALGLGLQFLLWYDEGEERNRGNFPPRFSGRQFPNYSSELNVNALELEDSALYLCATSGRTFAYGYTFGSGTRLTVV.

V and J are TRBV6-5 and TRBJ2-7; 7 bases fit TRBD1. The germline V gene has CDR1 MNHEY and CDR2 SVGAGI. The CDR3 has 13 amino acids. V trimming: 6 bases; J trimming: 0 bases; junction bases outside the gene matches: 2. CDR3: CASRRDSSYEQYF. In nucleotides, the CDR3 is TGTGCCAGCAGGAGGGACAGCTCCTACGAGCAGTACTTC.

V is TRBV6-1 and J is TRBJ2-7; 9 bases agree with TRBD1. J lost 3 bases, V lost 6 bases, and 9 bases had no gene match. The CDR3 length is 15 residues. CDR1 and CDR2 (germline): MNHNS, SASEGT. The CDR3 bases are TGTGCCAGCAGGGAGGGGACAGGGACTAACTACGAGCAGTACTTC. Translated, it gives CASREGTGTNYEQYF.

The chain carries TRBV2 and TRBJ1-1; weak D call: TRBD1 (5 bases). This CDR3 contains 14 residues. The germline V and J ends were trimmed by 4 bases and 2 bases, with 11 bases remaining between them. CDR1 is SNHLY, CDR2 FYNNEI, per germline. The chain's CDR3 is CASSVRGVNTEAFF. Here the CDR3 DNA reads TGTGCCAGCAGTGTACGAGGGGTCAACACTGAAGCTTTCTTT.

This clone was picked up one time. V is TRBV6-1 and J is TRBJ1-2, with unresolved D. CDR1 is MNHNS, CDR2 SASEGT, per germline. The CDR3 covers 13 residues. V lost 4 bases and J 3 bases, leaving 9 bases between the germline ends. CDR3 residues: CASSVSAYYGYTF. The CDR3 DNA sequence: TGTGCCAGCAGTGTAAGCGCTTACTATGGCTACACCTTC.

This clone has more than one count but fewer than ten. This rearrangement joins TRBV14 to TRBJ2-7; D may correspond to TRBD1 or TRBD2 (6 bases each). V lost 1 base, J lost 0 bases, and 10 bases lay in between. The length of the CDR3 is 15 residues. CDR1 and CDR2 (germline): SGHDN, FVKESK. The DNA for the CDR3 is TGTGCCAGCAGCCAAGTAGGGGGACTCTCCTACGAGCAGTACTTC. The encoded protein is CASSQVGGLSYEQYF.

The gene calls are TRBV5-1 and TRBJ2-5; D is perhaps TRBD1 (5 bases). CDR1 and CDR2 (germline): SGHRS, YFSETQ. The CDR3 loop spans 15 amino acids. Trimming shortened V by 4 bases and J by 0 bases, and 13 bases separated the two germline ends. The CDR3 loop is CASSTGAGNQETQYF. CDR3 nucleotide sequence: TGCGCCAGCAGCACCGGCGCAGGGAACCAAGAGACCCAGTACTTC. Looking up the rest from reference TRBV5-1 and TRBJ2-5 gives the full variable domain: KAGVTQTPRYLIKTRGQQVTLSCSPISGHRSVSWYQQTPGQGLQFLFEYFSETQRNKGNFPGRFSGRQFSNSRSEMNVSTLELGDSALYLCASSTGAGNQETQYFGPGTRLLVL.

This clone was observed a handful of times. V gene TRBV19 combines with J gene TRBJ2-7; the match to TRBD2 covers 11 bases. Germline V gives CDR1 LNHDA, CDR2 SQIVND (reference sequence). This CDR3 contains 15 residues. Trimming removed 5 bases from V and 2 bases from J; junction bases left unmatched: 5. The CDR3 region has the DNA TGTGCCAGTAGTGATAAACTAGCGGGGGCCTACGAGCAGTACTTC. It yields the protein CASSDKLAGAYEQYF.

The chain recombines TRBV19 with TRBJ2-3; 10 nucleotides line up with TRBD1. This CDR3 is built from 13 residues. Trimming removed 8 bases from V and 6 bases from J; junction bases left unmatched: 5. Germline assignment: CDR1 LNHDA and CDR2 SQIVND (reference sequence). CDR3 DNA sequence: TGTGCCAGTCTACGACAGGGGGCGGATACGCAGTATTTT. Residues: CASLRQGADTQYF.

The rearrangement joins TRBV10-3 to TRBJ2-2; unclear D gene. This CDR3 comprises 15 residues. V lost 5 bases, J lost 0 bases, and 10 bases lay in between. The germline V gene encodes CDR1 ENHRY and CDR2 SYGVKD. The CDR3 nucleotides read TGTGCCATCAGTACTGCAGCCACGAACACCGGGGAGCTGTTTTTT. It translates to CAISTAATNTGELFF.

The sample holds a few counts of this clone. V and J are TRBV10-3 and TRBJ1-1, with 10 positions matching TRBD1. The ends lost 6 bases at V and 4 bases at J; junction bases unmatched: 14. Germline V gene data show CDR1 as ENHRY and CDR2 as SYGVKD. The CDR3 is 17 amino acids. CDR3 sequence reads: CAISHLGTGVGGTEAFF. The CDR3 coding sequence is TGTGCCATCAGCCACCTCGGGACAGGGGTAGGAGGCACTGAAGCTTTCTTT.

V gene TRBV5-1 combines with J gene TRBJ2-3; D is possibly TRBD1 or TRBD2 (5 bases each). The V end lost 3 bases, the J end lost 4 bases, and 15 bases lay between the germline ends. The CDR3 has 15 amino acids. The V gene's germline CDR1 is SGHRS and CDR2 YFSETQ. CDR3 residues: CASSSGTQPADTQYF. CDR3 coding DNA: TGCGCCAGCAGCTCCGGGACCCAACCGGCAGATACGCAGTATTTT.

The rearrangement joins TRBV18 to TRBJ2-7; 9 bases agree with TRBD1. The CDR3 extends over 15 amino acids. CDR1 is KGHSH and CDR2 is LQKENI in the germline V gene. Unmatched junction bases numbered 12, after V lost 6 bases and J lost 6 bases. This chain's CDR3 is CASSPGQGLISEQYF. For the CDR3, the DNA is TGTGCCAGCTCGCCCGGACAGGGGTTAATCTCCGAGCAGTACTTC.

The V call is TRBV5-1, the J call TRBJ2-2, with 7 positions matching TRBD1. V shed 3 bases, J shed 6 bases, and the junction held 5 bases outside the gene matches. The CDR3 loop spans 14 amino acids. Germline CDR1 reads SGHRS; CDR2 reads YFSETQ. The CDR3 bases are TGCGCCAGCAGCTCTGACAGGGTGGCCGGGGAGCTGTTTTTT. Translated, it gives CASSSDRVAGELFF.